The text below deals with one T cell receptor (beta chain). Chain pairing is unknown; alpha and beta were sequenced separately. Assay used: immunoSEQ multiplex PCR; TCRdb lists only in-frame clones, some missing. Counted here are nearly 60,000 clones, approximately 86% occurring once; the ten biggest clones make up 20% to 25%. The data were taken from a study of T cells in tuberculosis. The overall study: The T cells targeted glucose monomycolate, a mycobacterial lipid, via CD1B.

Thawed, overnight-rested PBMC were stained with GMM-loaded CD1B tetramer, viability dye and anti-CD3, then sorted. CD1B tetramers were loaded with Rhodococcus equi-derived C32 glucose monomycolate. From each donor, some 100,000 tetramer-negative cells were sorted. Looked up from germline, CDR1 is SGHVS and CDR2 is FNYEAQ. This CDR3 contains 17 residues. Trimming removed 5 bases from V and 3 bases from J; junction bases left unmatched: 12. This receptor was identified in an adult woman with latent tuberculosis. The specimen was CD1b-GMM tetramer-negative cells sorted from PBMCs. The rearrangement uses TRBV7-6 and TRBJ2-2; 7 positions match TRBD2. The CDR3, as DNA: TGTGCCAGCAGCAACCGACCCCGGACTAGTTACACCGGGGAGCTGTTTTTT. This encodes CASSNRPRTSYTGELFF.